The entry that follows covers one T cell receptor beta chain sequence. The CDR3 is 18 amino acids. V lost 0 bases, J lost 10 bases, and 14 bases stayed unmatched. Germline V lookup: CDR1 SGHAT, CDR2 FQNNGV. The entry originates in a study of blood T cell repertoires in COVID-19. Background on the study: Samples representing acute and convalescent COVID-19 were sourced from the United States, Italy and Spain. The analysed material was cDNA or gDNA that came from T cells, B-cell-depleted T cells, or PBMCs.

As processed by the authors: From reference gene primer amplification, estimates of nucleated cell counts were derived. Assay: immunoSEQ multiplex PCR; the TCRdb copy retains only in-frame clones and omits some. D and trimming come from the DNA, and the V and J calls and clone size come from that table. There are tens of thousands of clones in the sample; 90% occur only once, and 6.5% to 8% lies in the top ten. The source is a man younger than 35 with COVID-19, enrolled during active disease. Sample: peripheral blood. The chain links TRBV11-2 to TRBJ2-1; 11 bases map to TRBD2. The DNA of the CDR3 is TGTGCCAGCAGCTTAGAGCCTAGCGGGAGGCCTCACTTGGGGGAGCAGTTCTTC. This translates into CASSLEPSGRPHLGEQFF.